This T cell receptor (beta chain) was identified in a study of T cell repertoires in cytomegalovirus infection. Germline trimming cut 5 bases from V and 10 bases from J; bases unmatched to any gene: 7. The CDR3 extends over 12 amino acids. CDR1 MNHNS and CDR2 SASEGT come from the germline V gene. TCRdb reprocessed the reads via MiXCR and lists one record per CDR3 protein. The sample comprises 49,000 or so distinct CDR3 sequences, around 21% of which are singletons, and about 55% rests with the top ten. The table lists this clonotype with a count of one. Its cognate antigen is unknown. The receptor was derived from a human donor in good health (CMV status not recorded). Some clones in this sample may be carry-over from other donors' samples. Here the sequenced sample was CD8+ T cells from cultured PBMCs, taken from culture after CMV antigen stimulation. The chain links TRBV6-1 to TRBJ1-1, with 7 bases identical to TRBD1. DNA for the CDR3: TGTGCCAGCAGTCTCGGGACAGTGGGAGCTTTCTTT. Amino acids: CASSLGTVGAFF.